Each of the 31 T cell receptor beta chains below was sequenced from the same sample in a study of OX40 agonist ivuxolimab in advanced cancers. Libraries were built with the immunoSEQ multiplex PCR assay. Sourced from immuneACCESS, this table was stored by TCRdb with only in-frame sequences that have V and J called. A share of the clones is absent; for the studies checked, an unresolved V gene accounts for under half, and the remainder has no known explanation. The sample profile shows fewer than 60,000 clones; 82% of them were found once. More than 3% of the sample belongs to the ten largest clones. The sequencing used CD4+ or CD8+ T cells sorted from blood, collected in a trial of the OX40 agonist ivuxolimab. These receptors originate from an adult with an advanced solid tumor such as melanoma, head and neck, liver or kidney cancer.

This chain connects TRBV5-4 to TRBJ2-1; a weak D match, TRBD2 (6 bases). The V end was cut by 2 bases, the J end by 6 bases, with 15 bases between. The CDR3 has 15 amino acids. Germline lookup yields CDR1 SGHNT and CDR2 YYREEE (reference sequence). The CDR3 sequence: CASSFGGRPPNEQFF. DNA of the CDR3: TGTGCCAGCAGCTTTGGGGGGAGGCCCCCCAATGAGCAGTTCTTC.

The V call is TRBV11-3, the J call TRBJ1-1; the match to TRBD1 covers 7 bases. CDR1 is SGHNT and CDR2 is YENEEA in the germline V gene. Trimming cost V 5 bases and J 0 bases; bases outside gene matches: 6. This CDR3 spans 15 amino acids. The chain's CDR3 is CASSKQGNLNTEAFF. CDR3 DNA: TGTGCCAGCAGCAAACAGGGGAACCTGAACACTGAAGCTTTCTTT.

This chain joins TRBV10-1 and TRBJ2-3; 7 bases fit TRBD1. The germline V gene has CDR1 WNHNN and CDR2 SYGVQD (reference sequence). The junction had 4 bases not matched to a gene; V was cut back by 6 bases and J by 4 bases. CDR3 length equals 13 residues. The CDR3 DNA reads as TGCGCCAGCAGGAGCCAGGGGGCAGATACGCAGTATTTT. This sequence encodes CASRSQGADTQYF.

DNA of the CDR3: TGTGCCAGCAGCTTGGCCCTTGGGCAGCAAGAGACCCAGTACTTC. Protein sequence: CASSLALGQQETQYF. V and J are TRBV5-4 and TRBJ2-5; D is unclear. Germline lookup yields CDR1 SGHNT and CDR2 YYREEE (reference sequence). The germline V and J ends were trimmed by 0 bases and 2 bases, with 11 bases remaining between them. The CDR3 sequence is 15 residues long.

This clone has only one observation. This chain connects TRBV5-1 to TRBJ2-7; 10 positions agree with TRBD1. CDR1 and CDR2 (germline): SGHRS, YFSETQ. After removal of 6 bases from V and 0 bases from J, the junction contained 3 bases not matched to a gene. The CDR3 is made up of 14 amino acids. CDR3: CASNRDRGSYEQYF. The CDR3 DNA reads as TGCGCCAGCAACCGGGACAGGGGCTCCTACGAGCAGTACTTC. The variable domain in full, completed from reference TRBV5-1 and TRBJ2-7, reads KAGVTQTPRYLIKTRGQQVTLSCSPISGHRSVSWYQQTPGQGLQFLFEYFSETQRNKGNFPGRFSGRQFSNSRSEMNVSTLELGDSALYLCASNRDRGSYEQYFGPGTRLTVT.

This sequence joins TRBV27 and TRBJ1-5; D is ambiguous. CDR1 is MNHEY, CDR2 SMNVEV, per germline (reference sequence). The V gene lost 0 bases and the J gene lost 2 bases, with 14 bases spanning the gap. The CDR3 is 17 amino acids. The CDR3 DNA reads as TGTGCCAGCAGTTTATCCCCCCGTAGGGCCGGCAATCAGCCCCAGCATTTT. Residues: CASSLSPRRAGNQPQHF.

This clone counts as medium-sized. CDR3 region: CASSDTGYSNQPQHF. The CDR3 DNA follows: TGTGCCAGCAGCGACACAGGATATAGCAATCAGCCCCAGCATTTT. V and J are TRBV7-9 and TRBJ1-5, with a weak D call TRBD1 (5 bases). V lost 5 bases and J 0 bases, leaving 11 bases between the germline ends. Germline CDR1 and CDR2: SEHNR and FQNEAQ (reference sequence). The CDR3 extends over 15 amino acids.

The V and J genes are TRBV11-2 and TRBJ2-7; D possibly corresponds to TRBD1 (6 bases). Germline CDR1 is SGHAT and CDR2 is FQNNGV. With 6 bases removed from V and 9 bases from J, the gap between germline ends came to 18 bases. This CDR3 comprises 13 residues. The CDR3 protein is CASSFRREGVQYF. CDR3 coding DNA: TGTGCCAGCAGTTTTAGACGAGAGGGGGTGCAGTACTTC.

The genes are TRBV5-1 and TRBJ1-1, with a weak D call TRBD1 (6 bases). V lost 0 bases and J 7 bases, leaving 13 bases between the germline ends. Germline CDR1 reads SGHRS; CDR2 reads YFSETQ. The CDR3 length is 14 residues. This CDR3 is CASSLGDSTGEAFF. CDR3 in DNA: TGCGCCAGCAGCTTGGGGGACTCGACAGGTGAAGCTTTCTTT. Based on the CDR3 plus reference TRBV5-1 and TRBJ1-1, the full variable domain is KAGVTQTPRYLIKTRGQQVTLSCSPISGHRSVSWYQQTPGQGLQFLFEYFSETQRNKGNFPGRFSGRQFSNSRSEMNVSTLELGDSALYLCASSLGDSTGEAFFGQGTRLTVV.

The CDR3 protein is CASSATGAGDNSPLHF. CDR3 sequence (DNA): TGCGCCAGCAGCGCCACAGGGGCGGGGGATAATTCACCCCTCCACTTT. The chain is built from TRBV5-1 and TRBJ1-6; 7 nucleotides match TRBD1. This CDR3 is built from 16 residues. V shed 4 bases, J shed 5 bases, and the junction held 9 bases outside the gene matches. Germline V gives CDR1 SGHRS, CDR2 YFSETQ.

For the CDR3, the DNA is TGTGCCAGCAGTTACGAGGGGGTGACTGAAGCTTTCTTT. It translates to CASSYEGVTEAFF. The chain recombines TRBV6-6 with TRBJ1-1; the D gene is possibly TRBD1 (6 bases). The germline gives CDR1 MNHNY, CDR2 SVGAGI (reference sequence). The CDR3 contains 13 residues. Between the trimmed V and J ends, which lost 2 bases and 5 bases, there was a span of 9 bases.

This chain uses TRBV7-3 with TRBJ1-1, with D hard to call. Germline V gene sequence: CDR1 SGHTA, CDR2 FQGTGA. The CDR3 length is 11 residues. V was pared by 3 bases and J by 7 bases, with 6 bases between. CDR3 in amino acids: CASSLGSEAFF. The CDR3, as DNA: TGTGCCAGCAGCTTGGGCAGTGAAGCTTTCTTT.

This clone has a handful of counts. The gene calls are TRBV20-1 and TRBJ1-1, with D hard to call. This CDR3 contains 11 residues. Trimming pared 6 bases from V and 3 bases from J, leaving 8 bases between. Germline loops: CDR1 DFQATT, CDR2 SNEGSKA (reference sequence). CDR3 nucleotides: TGCAGTGCCATTAAAGACACTGAAGCTTTCTTT. Its translation is CSAIKDTEAFF.

This chain links TRBV7-2 with TRBJ2-7, with a tentative D call TRBD2 (5 bases). V was trimmed by 4 bases and J by 3 bases, leaving 10 bases between them. Germline CDR1 SGHTA, CDR2 FQGNSA. The CDR3 is 13 residues long. Written as DNA, the CDR3 is TGTGCCAGCAGCTCCCCCGGGGACTACGAGCAGTACTTC. Translated, it gives CASSSPGDYEQYF.

The genes are TRBV19 and TRBJ2-7; the D gene is possibly TRBD1 (5 bases). The CDR3 sequence is 14 residues long. V lost 4 bases and J lost 3, with 13 bases in between. CDR1 and CDR2 from the germline V gene are LNHDA and SQIVND (reference sequence). Here the CDR3 DNA reads TGTGCCAGTAGTACGGCTCGAGACAGCTACGAGCAGTACTTC. It encodes CASSTARDSYEQYF. Together with reference TRBV19 and TRBJ2-7, the CDR3 gives the full variable domain: DGGITQSPKYLFRKEGQNVTLSCEQNLNHDAMYWYRQDPGQGLRLIYYSQIVNDFQKGDIAEGYSVSREKKESFPLTVTSAQKNPTAFYLCASSTARDSYEQYFGPGTRLTVT.

This clone was counted a few times. CDR3 amino acids: CASSILRGRRYGYTF. In nucleotides, the CDR3 is TGTGCCAGTAGTATCCTCAGGGGGCGCAGGTATGGCTACACCTTC. The chain recombines TRBV19 with TRBJ1-2; 8 bases are a match to TRBD1. The V gene's germline CDR1 is LNHDA and CDR2 SQIVND (reference sequence). V trimming: 3 bases; J trimming: 5 bases; junction bases outside the gene matches: 8. This CDR3 has 15 residues. The full variable domain, in which reference TRBV19 and TRBJ1-2 provide the parts outside the CDR3, is DGGITQSPKYLFRKEGQNVTLSCEQNLNHDAMYWYRQDPGQGLRLIYYSQIVNDFQKGDIAEGYSVSREKKESFPLTVTSAQKNPTAFYLCASSILRGRRYGYTFGSGTRLTVV.

The chain carries TRBV6-1 and TRBJ1-3; TRBD1 might be the D (5 bases). In germline, CDR1 is MNHNS, CDR2 SASEGT. This CDR3 comprises 14 residues. The V end lost 6 bases, the J end lost 4 bases, and 13 bases lay between the germline ends. As DNA, the CDR3 is TGTGCCAGCAGCGACATGGGGCGAGGAAACACCATATATTTT. Its protein product is CASSDMGRGNTIYF.

This clone turned up a few times. The genes are TRBV19 and TRBJ1-2; the D gene is possibly TRBD1 (5 bases). Germline CDR1 reads LNHDA; CDR2 reads SQIVND (reference sequence). Deletions cut 7 bases from V and 6 bases from J, with 21 bases between. The CDR3 length is 15 residues. The DNA of the CDR3 is TGTGCCAGTACCCTTCGGGGCAACCAATGGGATGGCTACACCTTC. Its translation: CASTLRGNQWDGYTF.

V is TRBV4-1 and J is TRBJ1-3; TRBD1 might be the D (6 bases). Germline V gene data show CDR1 as MGHRA and CDR2 as YSYEKL. The CDR3 has 15 residues. The V end was cut by 1 base, the J end by 2 bases, with 9 bases between. The CDR3 reads CASSQAGDPGNTIYF. In nucleotides, the CDR3 is TGCGCCAGCAGCCAAGCAGGGGACCCTGGAAACACCATATATTTT.

The V call is TRBV5-1, the J call TRBJ2-2; D unresolved. Trimming took 4 bases from V and 5 from J, leaving 9 bases between them. Germline V gene data show CDR1 as SGHRS and CDR2 as YFSETQ. The CDR3 runs to 13 residues. The DNA of the CDR3 is TGCGCCAGCAGCCCCGTACGGACCGGGGAGCTGTTTTTT. This encodes CASSPVRTGELFF.

The chain employs TRBV5-1 and TRBJ2-3, with 12 bases aligning to TRBD2. The germline V gene encodes CDR1 SGHRS and CDR2 YFSETQ. Trimming removed 3 bases from V and 4 bases from J; junction bases left unmatched: 12. This CDR3 is built from 18 residues. The CDR3 loop is CASSWEPTSGRPPDTQYF. The DNA of the CDR3 is TGCGCCAGCAGCTGGGAGCCTACTAGCGGGAGGCCGCCAGATACGCAGTATTTT. The full variable domain, with the rest looked up from reference TRBV5-1 and TRBJ2-3, is KAGVTQTPRYLIKTRGQQVTLSCSPISGHRSVSWYQQTPGQGLQFLFEYFSETQRNKGNFPGRFSGRQFSNSRSEMNVSTLELGDSALYLCASSWEPTSGRPPDTQYFGPGTRLTVL.

This clone appeared a single time. The chain combines TRBV19 with TRBJ1-1; TRBD1 is a possible D gene (5 bases). The germline V gene encodes CDR1 LNHDA and CDR2 SQIVND (reference sequence). Trimming cost V 3 bases and J 4 bases, with 12 bases left between them. The length of the CDR3 is 14 residues. The CDR3 is CASSIRLGGTEAFF. The CDR3 nucleotides are TGTGCCAGTAGTATTCGACTTGGGGGCACTGAAGCTTTCTTT. Supplemented by reference TRBV19 and TRBJ1-1, the full variable domain reads DGGITQSPKYLFRKEGQNVTLSCEQNLNHDAMYWYRQDPGQGLRLIYYSQIVNDFQKGDIAEGYSVSREKKESFPLTVTSAQKNPTAFYLCASSIRLGGTEAFFGQGTRLTVV.

This chain links TRBV6-5 with TRBJ1-2, with TRBD1 as a possible D gene (6 bases). The CDR3 is 12 amino acids. V lost 10 bases and J lost 2, with 11 bases in between. The germline gives CDR1 MNHEY, CDR2 SVGAGI. CDR3 sequence: CATADSNYGYTF. In DNA form, the CDR3 reads TGTGCCACCGCGGACAGCAACTATGGCTACACCTTC.

The CDR3 DNA is TGTGCCAGCAGTCGGGCTAGCGGGCCTCAAGAGACCCAGTACTTC. Encoded protein: CASSRASGPQETQYF. This chain joins TRBV6-4 and TRBJ2-5, with 8 bases identical to TRBD2. With V trimmed by 5 bases and J by 2 bases, 7 bases remained unmatched. CDR3 length: 15 amino acids. Germline loops: CDR1 MRHNA, CDR2 SNTAGT.

This clone is a singleton in its sample. CDR3 bases: TGTGCCAGCAGCAAAGGGGCGGGGTTGGGCAAAAACATTCAGTACTTC. Protein: CASSKGAGLGKNIQYF. The chain recombines TRBV21-1 with TRBJ2-4; the table's D call of TRBD2 was not tested on the DNA. TRBV21-1 is labeled a pseudogene. CDR3 length: 16 residues.

The rearrangement uses TRBV20-1 and TRBJ1-5; D gene uncertain. Per germline, CDR1 DFQATT and CDR2 SNEGSKA (reference sequence). The CDR3 is 11 amino acids. V was clipped by 0 bases and J by 11 bases, with 8 bases between them. CDR3 nucleotides: TGCAGTGCTAGAGATTCTGCGTCCCAGCATTTT. It specifies CSARDSASQHF.

This chain connects TRBV28 to TRBJ1-4; D not resolved. V gave up 4 bases and J gave up 8 bases, with 8 bases separating them. CDR1 is MDHEN, CDR2 SYDVKM, per germline. The CDR3 contains 12 residues. CDR3 residues: CASSSEPEKLFF. CDR3 in DNA: TGTGCCAGCAGTTCTGAGCCGGAAAAACTGTTTTTT.

V usage is TRBV27 and J usage is TRBJ2-2; TRBD2 agrees at 10 bases. CDR1 MNHEY and CDR2 SMNVEV come from the germline V gene (reference sequence). V shed 4 bases, J shed 5 bases, and the junction held 10 bases outside the gene matches. The CDR3 loop spans 17 amino acids. CDR3 protein: CASSSPQLAGFTGELFF. The CDR3 DNA reads as TGTGCCAGCAGTTCCCCTCAACTAGCGGGGTTTACCGGGGAGCTGTTTTTT.

V is TRBV11-3 and J is TRBJ2-1, with D possibly being TRBD2 (6 bases). From germline, CDR1 is SGHNT and CDR2 YENEEA. This CDR3 contains 14 residues. V lost 4 bases, J lost 15 bases, and 22 bases lay in between. CDR3 coding DNA: TGTGCCAGCAGCTCTAAGGTGGGGACTGGGGACGTGTTCTTC. Protein: CASSSKVGTGDVFF.

This chain connects TRBV14 to TRBJ2-7; D remains unclear. The CDR3 contains 13 residues. Between the trimmed V and J ends, which lost 4 bases and 6 bases, there was a span of 13 bases. The germline CDR1 and CDR2 sequences are SGHDN and FVKESK. CDR3 bases: TGTGCCAGCAGCCCCCTACTGAGTCGCGAGCAGTACTTC. This codes for CASSPLLSREQYF. The full variable domain, its missing parts supplied by reference TRBV14 and TRBJ2-7, is EAGVTQFPSHSVIEKGQTVTLRCDPISGHDNLYWYRRVMGKEIKFLLHFVKESKQDESGMPNNRFLAERTGGTYSTLKVQPAELEDSGVYFCASSPLLSREQYFGPGTRLTVT.

CDR3 in amino acids: CASTSSATRSYNEQFF. DNA of the CDR3: TGTGCCAGCACCTCTAGCGCGACCCGCTCCTACAATGAGCAGTTCTTC. The chain uses TRBV18 and TRBJ2-1, with D possibly matching TRBD2 (6 bases). The CDR3 runs 16 residues. The germline V gene encodes CDR1 KGHSH and CDR2 LQKENI. The V end lost 8 bases, the J end lost 0 bases, and 17 bases lay between the germline ends.